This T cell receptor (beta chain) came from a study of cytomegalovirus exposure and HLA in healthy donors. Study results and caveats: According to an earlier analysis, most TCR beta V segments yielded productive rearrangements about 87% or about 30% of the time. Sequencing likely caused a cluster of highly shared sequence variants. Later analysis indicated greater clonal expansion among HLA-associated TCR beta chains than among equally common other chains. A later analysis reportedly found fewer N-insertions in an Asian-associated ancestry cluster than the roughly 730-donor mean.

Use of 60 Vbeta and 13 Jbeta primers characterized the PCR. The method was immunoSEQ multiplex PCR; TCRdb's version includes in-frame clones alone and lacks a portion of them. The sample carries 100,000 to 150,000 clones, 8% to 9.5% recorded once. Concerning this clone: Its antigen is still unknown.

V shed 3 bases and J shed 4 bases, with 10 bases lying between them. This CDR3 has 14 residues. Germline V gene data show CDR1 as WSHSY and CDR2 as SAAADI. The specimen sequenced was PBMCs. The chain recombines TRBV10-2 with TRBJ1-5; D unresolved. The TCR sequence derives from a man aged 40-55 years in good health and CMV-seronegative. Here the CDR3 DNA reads TGCGCCAGCAGTGATTACAGAGAAAATCAGCCCCAGCATTTT. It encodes CASSDYRENQPQHF.